A single sample is the source of the 5 T cell receptor beta chains below, sequenced in a study of CD8 T cells in ankylosing spondylitis (dated by TCRdb to 2016 to 2017). Libraries were built with 5' RACE. Data came from an Illumina HiSeq 2500. TCRdb cleaned the public reads at Q25 with fastp, built clones with MiXCR and kept in-frame beta chains. Rows are unified per CDR3 protein, each entry keeping the most common DNA and genes. Recorded for this sample are fewer than 250,000 distinct CDR3 sequences; 10% of them occurred a single time. The top ten clones comprise about 2.8% of the sample. Sequenced material: blood, either unsorted or a sorted T cell fraction (not recorded which). The origin of the receptors is a male donor with ankylosing spondylitis or in good health (not recorded which).

The sample holds a few counts of this clonotype. The chain joins TRBV10-3 to TRBJ2-1, with 11 bases identical to TRBD1. The ends lost 4 bases at V and 0 bases at J; junction bases unmatched: 14. This CDR3 has 20 residues. CDR1 and CDR2 from the germline V gene are ENHRY and SYGVKD. The CDR3 reads CAISGPTGTGGSNSYNEQFF. CDR3 nucleotide sequence: TGTGCCATCAGTGGACCTACCGGGACAGGGGGTAGCAACTCCTACAATGAGCAGTTCTTC.

Ten or more counts support this clonotype. The chain has TRBV5-1 and TRBJ1-1, with a tentative D call TRBD1 (5 bases). Germline V CDR1 and CDR2: SGHRS, YFSETQ. The V end was cut by 0 bases, the J end by 3 bases, with 9 bases between. CDR3 length equals 14 residues. The CDR3 DNA follows: TGCGCCAGCAGCTTGGCGGGCAGGGACACTGAAGCTTTCTTT. It encodes CASSLAGRDTEAFF.

This clonotype was observed a few times. The V gene is TRBV6-1, the J gene TRBJ1-2; 12 bases map to TRBD1. Germline V gene data show CDR1 as MNHNS and CDR2 as SASEGT. This CDR3 contains 14 residues. V was clipped by 7 bases and J by 4 bases; unmatched bases: 4. The CDR3 region has the DNA TGTGCCAGCACCCCGGGACAGGGGGCCTATGGCTACACCTTC. Protein product: CASTPGQGAYGYTF.

The chain recombines TRBV5-1 with TRBJ1-2, with 10 bases identical to TRBD1. Germline CDR1 reads SGHRS; CDR2 reads YFSETQ. Trimming took 6 bases from V and 8 from J; bases not matched to a gene: 7. The CDR3 consists of 13 residues. The chain's CDR3 is CASTGTGVGGYTF. CDR3 coding DNA: TGCGCCAGCACCGGGACAGGGGTCGGGGGCTACACCTTC.

In its sample, this clonotype was seen many times. The chain links TRBV15 to TRBJ1-3; D remains ambiguous. From germline, CDR1 is LNHNV and CDR2 YYDKDF (reference sequence). V gave up 2 bases and J gave up 2 bases, with 13 bases separating them. The CDR3 consists of 16 residues. In DNA, the CDR3 is TGTGCCACCAGCAGAAAAAGCCGGGTGGCTGGAAACACCATATATTTT. This codes for CATSRKSRVAGNTIYF. Looking up the rest from reference TRBV15 and TRBJ1-3 gives the full variable domain: DAMVIQNPRYQVTQFGKPVTLSCSQTLNHNVMYWYQQKSSQAPKLLFHYYDKDFNNEADTPDNFQSRRPNTSFCFLDIRSPGLGDTAMYLCATSRKSRVAGNTIYFGEGSWLTVV.